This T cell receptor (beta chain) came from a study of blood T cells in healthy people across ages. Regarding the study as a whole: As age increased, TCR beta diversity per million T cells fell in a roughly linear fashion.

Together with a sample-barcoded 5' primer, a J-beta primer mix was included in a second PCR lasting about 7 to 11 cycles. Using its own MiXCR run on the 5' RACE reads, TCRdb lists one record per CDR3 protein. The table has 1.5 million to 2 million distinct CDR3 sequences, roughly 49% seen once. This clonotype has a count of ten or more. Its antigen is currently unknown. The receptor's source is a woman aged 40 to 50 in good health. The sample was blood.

The chain's CDR3 is CASSHPGQSYNEQFF. DNA of the CDR3: TGCGCCAGCAGCCACCCGGGACAGTCCTACAATGAGCAGTTCTTC. This rearrangement joins TRBV4-3 to TRBJ2-1; 7 bases are shared with TRBD1. The CDR3 length is 15 residues. J gave up 1 base and V 3 bases, and 3 bases lay outside the gene matches. The germline V gene has CDR1 LGHNA and CDR2 YSLEER.